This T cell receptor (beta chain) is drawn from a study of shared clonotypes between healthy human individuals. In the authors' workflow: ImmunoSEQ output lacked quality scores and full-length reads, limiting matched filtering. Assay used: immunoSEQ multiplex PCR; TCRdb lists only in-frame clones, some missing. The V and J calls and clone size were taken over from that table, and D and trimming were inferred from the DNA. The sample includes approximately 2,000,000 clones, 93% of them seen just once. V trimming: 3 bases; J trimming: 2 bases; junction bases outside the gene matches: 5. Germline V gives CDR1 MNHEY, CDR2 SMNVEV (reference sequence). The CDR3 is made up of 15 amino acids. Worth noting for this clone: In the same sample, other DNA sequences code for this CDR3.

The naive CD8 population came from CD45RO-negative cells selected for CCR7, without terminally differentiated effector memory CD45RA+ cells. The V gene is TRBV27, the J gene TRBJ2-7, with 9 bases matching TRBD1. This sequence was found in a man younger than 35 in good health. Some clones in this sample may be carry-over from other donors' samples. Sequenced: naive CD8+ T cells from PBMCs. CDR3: CASSLAGQGPYEQYF. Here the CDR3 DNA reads TGTGCCAGCAGTTTGGCGGGACAGGGACCCTACGAGCAGTACTTC.